This record concerns one TCR beta chain sequence. The antigen is unknown. CD4+CD8-CD45RO-CD45RA+ cells were naive CD4+; CD8+CD4-CD45RA+CD27bright cells were naive CD8+. Starting from around 500 ng of total RNA, TCR libraries were made with linear amplification. Authors' data handling: 78,498 TCR alpha transcripts were sequenced from 5 healthy donors. TCRdb reanalysed the reads using MiXCR and keeps one entry per CDR3 protein. The V and J calls here are based on TCRdb, not the publication. In the table there are approximately 180,000 distinct CDR3 sequences, nearly 75% of which are singletons. This sample is drawn from a study of healthy donors' naive CD4 and CD8 T cells. General observations from the study: About 13% of CD4/CD8 propensity variance appeared explained by V, J and CDR3 charge. A reported CD4+/CD8+ bias affected most V and J genes in naive cells.

The CDR3 extends over 13 amino acids. Trimming cost V 6 bases and J 1 base; bases outside gene matches: 5. CDR1 and CDR2 from the germline V gene are SQVTM and ANQGSEA. The sequence was collected from a pool of human donors in good health; the sample pools cells from several healthy donors. Sequencing used naive CD4+ and CD8+ T cells sorted from blood, pooled from several donors. The chain combines TRBV29-1 with TRBJ2-5; 7 bases agree with TRBD1. CDR3 coding DNA: TGCAGCGTGGTTGGGACAGCCCAAGAGACCCAGTACTTC. As protein: CSVVGTAQETQYF.